The 10 T cell receptor beta chains presented below share a single source sample, sequenced in a study of blood T cells in healthy people across ages. It was with a sample-barcoded 5' primer and a J-beta primer mix that a second PCR of about 7 to 12 cycles was run. TCRdb recomputed calls from the 5' RACE reads with MiXCR, one row per CDR3 protein. Among about 1,600,000 distinct CDR3 sequences listed, approximately 42% were seen once. The specimen sequenced was blood. The source of these receptors is a woman between 18 and 30 years old in good health.

The V call is TRBV6-5, the J call TRBJ1-5, with D uncertain. The CDR3 is 13 amino acids. Between the trimmed V and J ends, which lost 5 bases and 2 bases, there was a span of 7 bases. Germline CDR1 and CDR2: MNHEY and SVGAGI. This CDR3 reads CASSRHGNQPQHF. CDR3 in DNA: TGTGCCAGCAGTCGGCATGGCAATCAGCCCCAGCATTTT.

This clonotype was counted a few times. The genes are TRBV30 and TRBJ2-5; the D gene could be TRBD1 or TRBD2 (6 bases each). The CDR3 is made up of 13 amino acids. Germline V lookup: CDR1 GTSNPN, CDR2 SVGIG (reference sequence). Trimming removed 2 bases from V and 5 bases from J, with 12 bases in between. CDR3 nucleotide sequence: TGTGCCTGGAGTATGGGGGGCTGGGAGACCCAGTACTTC. Amino acid sequence: CAWSMGGWETQYF.

This chain links TRBV9 with TRBJ2-2, with a tentative D call TRBD2 (7 bases). Deletions cut 4 bases from V and 1 base from J, with 14 bases between. The germline V gene has CDR1 SGDLS and CDR2 YYNGEE. The CDR3 is made up of 16 amino acids. The CDR3, as DNA: TGTGCCAGCAGCCCCCAAAGGGGGGGGAACACCGGGGAGCTGTTTTTT. This gives the protein CASSPQRGGNTGELFF. The full variable domain, rest sourced from reference TRBV9 and TRBJ2-2, is DSGVTQTPKHLITATGQRVTLRCSPRSGDLSVYWYQQSLDQGLQFLIQYYNGEERAKGNILERFSAQQFPDLHSELNLSSLELGDSALYFCASSPQRGGNTGELFFGEGSRLTVL.

This clonotype was counted many times. This chain connects TRBV7-2 to TRBJ1-2, with TRBD1 matching over 7 bases. Germline lookup yields CDR1 SGHTA and CDR2 FQGNSA. The CDR3 totals 14 residues. V was pared by 5 bases and J by 4 bases, with 7 bases of the junction left unmatched. CDR3 loop: CASSPGTVIYGYTF. DNA for the CDR3: TGTGCCAGCAGCCCGGGGACAGTGATCTATGGCTACACCTTC.

The chain carries TRBV6-1 and TRBJ2-1; D possibly corresponds to TRBD2 (7 bases). V shed 10 bases and J shed 3 bases, with 19 bases lying between them. This CDR3 has 15 residues. Germline V gene data show CDR1 as MNHNS and CDR2 as SASEGT. The CDR3 region is CATKGGRNDYNEQFF. In DNA, the CDR3 is TGTGCCACCAAGGGGGGGCGCAACGACTACAATGAGCAGTTCTTC.

There are a few counts of this clonotype. The CDR3 DNA is TGCAGTGCTAGAGATGGGACTAGCGTCTCTTTCGAGCAGTTCTTC. Protein sequence: CSARDGTSVSFEQFF. The rearrangement links TRBV20-1 to TRBJ2-1; the match to TRBD2 covers 10 bases. V lost 0 bases and J lost 10; bases outside the gene matches: 9. The CDR3 covers 15 residues. From germline, CDR1 is DFQATT and CDR2 SNEGSKA (reference sequence).

The V gene is TRBV6-6, the J gene TRBJ1-1; D is undetermined. The length of the CDR3 is 15 residues. From germline, CDR1 is MNHNY and CDR2 SVGAGI (reference sequence). V dropped 2 bases and J dropped 5 bases, with 15 bases sitting between them. The CDR3 nucleotides are TGTGCCAGCAGTTACGTAAAGGGAGGGTTTACTGAAGCTTTCTTT. Protein product: CASSYVKGGFTEAFF.

This clonotype was counted ten times or more. The gene calls are TRBV24-1 and TRBJ2-1, with no clear D. Germline V CDR1 and CDR2: KGHDR, SFDVKD. The CDR3 totals 12 residues. With 4 bases removed from V and 10 bases from J, the gap between germline ends came to 10 bases. In DNA form, the CDR3 reads TGTGCCACCAGTGACTTAGATGGGGAGCAGTTCTTC. It translates to CATSDLDGEQFF.

This clonotype was recorded at least ten times. This chain links TRBV30 with TRBJ2-4, with D unresolved. Deletions cut 0 bases from V and 9 bases from J, with 9 bases between. CDR3 size: 12 residues. Per germline, CDR1 GTSNPN and CDR2 SVGIG (reference sequence). CDR3 region: CAWSVWQSIQYF. The CDR3 DNA is TGTGCCTGGAGTGTGTGGCAGTCCATTCAGTACTTC.

The table lists this clonotype with a few counts. The germline gene is not matched at one end of the junction; a read error may be the cause. The chain has TRBV29-1 and TRBJ1-5, with TRBD1 as a possible D gene (6 bases). Per the germline V gene, CDR1 is SQVTM and CDR2 is ANQGSEA. The CDR3 is 15 residues long. In DNA form, the CDR3 reads TGCAGCGTCGGGATGACAGGTTCTAGCGATCAGCCCCAGCATTTT. Its translation is CSVGMTGSSDQPQHF. The full variable domain, rest sourced from reference TRBV29-1 and TRBJ1-5, is SAVISQKPSRDICQRGTSLTIQCQVDSQVTMMFWYRQQPGQSLTLIATANQGSEATYESGFVIDKFPISRPNLTFSTLTVSNMSPEDSSIYLCSVGMTGSSDQPQHFGDGTRLSIL.